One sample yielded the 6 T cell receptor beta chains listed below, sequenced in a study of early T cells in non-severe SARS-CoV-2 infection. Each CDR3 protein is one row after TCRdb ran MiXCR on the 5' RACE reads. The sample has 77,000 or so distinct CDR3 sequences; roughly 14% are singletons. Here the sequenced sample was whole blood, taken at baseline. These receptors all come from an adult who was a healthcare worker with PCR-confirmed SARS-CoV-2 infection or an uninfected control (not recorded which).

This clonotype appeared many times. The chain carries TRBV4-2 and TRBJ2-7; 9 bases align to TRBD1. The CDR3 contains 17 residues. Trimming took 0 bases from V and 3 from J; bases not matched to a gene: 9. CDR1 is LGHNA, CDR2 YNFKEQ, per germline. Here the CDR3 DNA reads TGTGCCAGCAGCCAAGAAATGGGGGACAGGGCCCTCTACGAGCAGTACTTC. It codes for CASSQEMGDRALYEQYF.

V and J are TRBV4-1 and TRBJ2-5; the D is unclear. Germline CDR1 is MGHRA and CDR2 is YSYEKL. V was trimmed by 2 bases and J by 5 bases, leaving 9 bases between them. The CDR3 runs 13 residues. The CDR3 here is CASSQQVEETQYF. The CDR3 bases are TGCGCCAGCAGCCAACAGGTCGAGGAGACCCAGTACTTC.

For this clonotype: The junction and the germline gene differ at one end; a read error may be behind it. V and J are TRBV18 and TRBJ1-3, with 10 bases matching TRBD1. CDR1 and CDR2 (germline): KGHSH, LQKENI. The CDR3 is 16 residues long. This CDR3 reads CASSPSPGQGINTIYF. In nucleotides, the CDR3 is TGTGCCAGCTCACCTTCTCCGGGACAGGGGATAAACACCATATATTTC.

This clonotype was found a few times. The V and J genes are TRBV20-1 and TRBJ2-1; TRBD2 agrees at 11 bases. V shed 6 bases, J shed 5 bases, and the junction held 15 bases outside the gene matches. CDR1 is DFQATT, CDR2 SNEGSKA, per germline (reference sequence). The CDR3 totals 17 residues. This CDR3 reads CSAPVPQLAGANNEQFF. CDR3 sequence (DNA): TGCAGTGCCCCTGTACCGCAACTAGCGGGAGCTAACAATGAGCAGTTCTTC.

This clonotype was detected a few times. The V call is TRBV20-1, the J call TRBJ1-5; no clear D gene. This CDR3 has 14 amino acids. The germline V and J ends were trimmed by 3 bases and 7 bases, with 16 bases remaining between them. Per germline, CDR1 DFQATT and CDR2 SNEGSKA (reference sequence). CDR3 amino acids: CSASTFLSNQPQHF. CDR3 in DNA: TGCAGTGCTAGCACTTTCCTGTCGAACCAGCCCCAGCATTTT.

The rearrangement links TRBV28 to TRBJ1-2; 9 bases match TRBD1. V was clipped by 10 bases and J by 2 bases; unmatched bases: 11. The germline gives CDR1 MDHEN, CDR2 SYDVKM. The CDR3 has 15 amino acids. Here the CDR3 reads CATPSGQGPNYGYTF. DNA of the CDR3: TGTGCCACCCCCTCCGGACAGGGGCCGAACTATGGCTACACCTTC.